Sequencing of this T cell receptor beta chain was carried out in a study of blood T cell repertoires in COVID-19. Study summary: Samples representing acute and convalescent COVID-19 were sourced from the United States, Italy and Spain. Nucleic acid was either cDNA or gDNA, and it came from T cells, B-cell-depleted T cells, or PBMCs.

Under the authors' procedure: How many nucleated cells were present was estimated from reference gene primer amplification. Sequencing used immunoSEQ multiplex PCR; TCRdb keeps in-frame clones, though not all of them. V and J calls and clone size are as listed in that table; D and trimming were resolved from the DNA. In the table there are about 210,000 clones, roughly 78% of which are singletons. CDR3 length: 18 amino acids. V was pared by 6 bases and J by 2 bases, with 22 bases between. Germline V gene sequence: CDR1 SGHAT, CDR2 FQNNGV. The chain uses TRBV11-2 and TRBJ1-4; D ambiguous. Source material: peripheral blood. The sequence came from a woman between 40 and 50 years old with acute or convalescent COVID-19. In DNA form, the CDR3 reads TGTGCCAGCAGTTTTTCCTCCGGCCCTTCGAGGACTAATGAAAAACTGTTTTTT. It is translated as CASSFSSGPSRTNEKLFF.